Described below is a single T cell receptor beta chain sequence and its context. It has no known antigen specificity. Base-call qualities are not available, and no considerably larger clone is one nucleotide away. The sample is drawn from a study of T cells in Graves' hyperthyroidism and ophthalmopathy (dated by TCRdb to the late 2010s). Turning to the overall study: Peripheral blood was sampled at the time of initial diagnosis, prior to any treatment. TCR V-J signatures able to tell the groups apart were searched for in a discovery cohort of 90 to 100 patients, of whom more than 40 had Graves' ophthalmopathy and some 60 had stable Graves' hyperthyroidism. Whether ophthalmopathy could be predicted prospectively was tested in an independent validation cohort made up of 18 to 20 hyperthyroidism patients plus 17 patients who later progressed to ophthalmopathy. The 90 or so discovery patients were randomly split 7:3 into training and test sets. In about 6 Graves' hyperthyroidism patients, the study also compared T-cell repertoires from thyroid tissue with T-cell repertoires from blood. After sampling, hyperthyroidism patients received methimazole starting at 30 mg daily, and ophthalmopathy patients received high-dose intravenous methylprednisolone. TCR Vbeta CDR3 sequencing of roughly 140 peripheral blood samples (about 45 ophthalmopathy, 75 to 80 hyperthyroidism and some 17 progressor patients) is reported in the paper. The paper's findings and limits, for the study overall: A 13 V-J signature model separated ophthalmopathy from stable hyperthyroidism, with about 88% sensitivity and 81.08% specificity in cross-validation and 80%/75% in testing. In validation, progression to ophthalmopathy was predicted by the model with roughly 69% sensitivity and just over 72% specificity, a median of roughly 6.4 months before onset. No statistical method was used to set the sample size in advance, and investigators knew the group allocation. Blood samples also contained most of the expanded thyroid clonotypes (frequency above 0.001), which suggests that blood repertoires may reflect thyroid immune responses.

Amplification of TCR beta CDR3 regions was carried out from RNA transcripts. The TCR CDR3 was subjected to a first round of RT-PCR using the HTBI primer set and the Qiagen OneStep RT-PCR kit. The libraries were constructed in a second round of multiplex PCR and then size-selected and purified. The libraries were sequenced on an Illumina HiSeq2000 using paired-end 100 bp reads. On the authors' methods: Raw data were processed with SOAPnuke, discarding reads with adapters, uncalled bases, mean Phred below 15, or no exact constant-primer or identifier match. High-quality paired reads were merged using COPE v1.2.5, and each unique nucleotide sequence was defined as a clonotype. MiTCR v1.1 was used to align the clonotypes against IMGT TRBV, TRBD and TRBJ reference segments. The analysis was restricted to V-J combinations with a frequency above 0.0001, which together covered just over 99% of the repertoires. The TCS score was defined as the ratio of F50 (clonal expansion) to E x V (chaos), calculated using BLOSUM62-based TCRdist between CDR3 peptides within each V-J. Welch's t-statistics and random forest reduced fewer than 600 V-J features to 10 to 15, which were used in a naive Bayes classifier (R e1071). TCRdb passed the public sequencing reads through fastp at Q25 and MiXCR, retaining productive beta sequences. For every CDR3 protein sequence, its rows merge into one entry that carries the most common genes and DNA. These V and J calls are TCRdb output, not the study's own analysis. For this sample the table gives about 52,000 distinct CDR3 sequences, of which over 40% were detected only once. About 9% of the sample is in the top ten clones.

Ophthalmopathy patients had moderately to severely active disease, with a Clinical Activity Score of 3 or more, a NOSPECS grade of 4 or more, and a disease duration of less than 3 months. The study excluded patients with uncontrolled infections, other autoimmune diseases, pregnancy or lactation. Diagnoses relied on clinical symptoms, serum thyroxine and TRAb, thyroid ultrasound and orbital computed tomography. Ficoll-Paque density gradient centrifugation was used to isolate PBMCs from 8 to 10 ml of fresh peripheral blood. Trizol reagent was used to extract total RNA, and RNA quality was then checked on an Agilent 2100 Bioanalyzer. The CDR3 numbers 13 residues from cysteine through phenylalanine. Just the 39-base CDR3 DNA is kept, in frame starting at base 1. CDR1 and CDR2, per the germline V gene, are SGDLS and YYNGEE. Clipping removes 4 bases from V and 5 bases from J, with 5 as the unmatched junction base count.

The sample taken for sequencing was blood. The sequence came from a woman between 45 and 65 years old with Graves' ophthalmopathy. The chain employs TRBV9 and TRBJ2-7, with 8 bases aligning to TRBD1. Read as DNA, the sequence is TGTGCCAGCAGCATTCAGACAGGGGACGAGCAGTACTTC. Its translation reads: CASSIQTGDEQYF.